These 5 T cell receptor beta chains were all obtained from the same sample, sequenced in a study of T-cell reconstitution after alpha-beta-depleted transplantation in children. The library targeted TCRbeta and was prepared with unique molecular identifiers. TCRdb itself ran the PCR reads through MiXCR, one entry per CDR3 protein. The profile shows 490,000 or so distinct CDR3 sequences, roughly an eighth of them singletons. Sequencing was performed on PBMCs from the stem cell graft donor, taken from the stem cell graft. The receptors here all came from a human donor who donated a stem cell graft to a child with combined immunodeficiency.

This clonotype has at least ten counts. The chain uses TRBV10-2 and TRBJ2-3; 8 bases align to TRBD1. The CDR3 has 17 amino acids. Germline loops: CDR1 WSHSY, CDR2 SAAADI. J was trimmed by 2 bases and V by 7 bases; bases with no gene match: 14. CDR3 sequence: CASTPRTSGGPTDTQYF. The CDR3 DNA reads TGCGCCAGCACCCCCAGAACCTCAGGGGGCCCCACAGATACGCAGTATTTT.

The rearrangement uses TRBV7-9 and TRBJ2-7; no definite D call. The CDR3 runs 14 residues. Germline CDR1 and CDR2: SEHNR and FQNEAQ (reference sequence). The V end lost 3 bases, the J end lost 0 bases, and 9 bases lay between the germline ends. CDR3 nucleotide sequence: TGTGCCAGCAGCTTTACGGACGGCTCCTACGAGCAGTACTTC. It codes for CASSFTDGSYEQYF.

The genes are TRBV6-1 and TRBJ1-2, with D possibly TRBD1 on 5 matching bases. The germline V gene encodes CDR1 MNHNS and CDR2 SASEGT. V lost 8 bases, J lost 7 bases, and 11 bases lay in between. This CDR3 contains 11 residues. Here the CDR3 DNA reads TGTGCCAGCCAGGGTGAGGCTGGCTACACCTTC. Amino acid sequence: CASQGEAGYTF.

The V call is TRBV5-1, the J call TRBJ2-7; no clear D gene. V was clipped by 3 bases and J by 3 bases, with 13 bases between them. Germline-derived CDR1 and CDR2 are SGHRS and YFSETQ. CDR3 length: 14 amino acids. The CDR3 bases are TGCGCCAGCAGCTCCGTAGGCAGAAGCTACGAGCAGTACTTC. The encoded protein is CASSSVGRSYEQYF.

The CDR3 DNA is TGTGCCACTCTTCCTGGCGGGGGGGCAAATGAGCAGTTCTTC. Translating it yields CATLPGGGANEQFF. The chain employs TRBV2 and TRBJ2-1; 9 positions match TRBD2. Germline CDR1 and CDR2: SNHLY and FYNNEI. CDR3 length: 14 amino acids. Trimming cost V 10 bases and J 7 bases; bases outside gene matches: 11.